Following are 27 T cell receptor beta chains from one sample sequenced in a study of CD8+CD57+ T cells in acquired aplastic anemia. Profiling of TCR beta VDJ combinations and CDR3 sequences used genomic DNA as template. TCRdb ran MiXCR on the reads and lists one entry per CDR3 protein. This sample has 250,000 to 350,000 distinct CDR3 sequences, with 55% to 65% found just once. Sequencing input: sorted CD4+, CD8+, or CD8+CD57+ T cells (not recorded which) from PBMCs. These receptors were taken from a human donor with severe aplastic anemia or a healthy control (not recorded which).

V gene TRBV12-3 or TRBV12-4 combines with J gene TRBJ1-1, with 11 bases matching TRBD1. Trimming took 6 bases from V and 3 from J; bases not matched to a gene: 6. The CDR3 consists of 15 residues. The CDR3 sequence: CASRGQGGMDTEAFF. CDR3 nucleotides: TGTGCCAGCAGGGGACAGGGGGGGATGGACACTGAAGCTTTCTTT.

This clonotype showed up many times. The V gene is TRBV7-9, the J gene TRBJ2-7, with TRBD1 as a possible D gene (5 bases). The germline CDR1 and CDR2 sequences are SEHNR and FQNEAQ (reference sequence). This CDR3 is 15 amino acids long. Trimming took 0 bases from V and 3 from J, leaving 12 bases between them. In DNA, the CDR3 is TGTGCCAGCAGCTTAGCCGGACACGGCCTCTACGAGCAGTACTTC. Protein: CASSLAGHGLYEQYF.

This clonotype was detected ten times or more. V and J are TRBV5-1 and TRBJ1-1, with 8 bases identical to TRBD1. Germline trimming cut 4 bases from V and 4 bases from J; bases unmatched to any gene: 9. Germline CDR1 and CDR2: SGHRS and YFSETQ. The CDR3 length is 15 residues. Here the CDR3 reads CASSRLDRVATEAFF. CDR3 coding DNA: TGCGCCAGCAGCCGACTGGACAGGGTTGCCACTGAAGCTTTCTTT.

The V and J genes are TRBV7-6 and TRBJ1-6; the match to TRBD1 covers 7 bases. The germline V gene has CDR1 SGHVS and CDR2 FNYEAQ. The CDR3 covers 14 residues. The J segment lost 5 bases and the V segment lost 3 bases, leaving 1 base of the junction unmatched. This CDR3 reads CASSFGQDNSPLHF. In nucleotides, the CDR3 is TGTGCCAGCAGCTTCGGACAGGATAATTCACCCCTCCACTTT.

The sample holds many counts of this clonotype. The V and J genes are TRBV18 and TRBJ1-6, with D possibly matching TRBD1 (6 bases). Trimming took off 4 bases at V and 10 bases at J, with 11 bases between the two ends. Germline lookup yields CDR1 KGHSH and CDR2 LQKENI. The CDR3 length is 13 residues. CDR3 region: CASSLKGGSPLHF. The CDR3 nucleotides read TGTGCCAGCTCACTTAAGGGGGGCTCACCCCTCCACTTT.

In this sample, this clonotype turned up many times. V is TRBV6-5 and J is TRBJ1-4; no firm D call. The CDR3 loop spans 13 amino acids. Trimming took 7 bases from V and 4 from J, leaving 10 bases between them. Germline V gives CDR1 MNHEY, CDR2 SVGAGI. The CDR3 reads CASKAAFNEKLFF. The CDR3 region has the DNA TGTGCCAGCAAGGCAGCCTTTAATGAAAAACTGTTTTTT.

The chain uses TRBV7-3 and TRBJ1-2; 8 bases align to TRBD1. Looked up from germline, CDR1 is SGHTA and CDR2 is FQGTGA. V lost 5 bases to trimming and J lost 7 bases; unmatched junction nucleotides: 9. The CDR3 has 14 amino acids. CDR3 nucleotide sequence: TGTGCCAGCAGCGAACGGGGACAGGCGGGTGGCTACACCTTC. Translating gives CASSERGQAGGYTF.

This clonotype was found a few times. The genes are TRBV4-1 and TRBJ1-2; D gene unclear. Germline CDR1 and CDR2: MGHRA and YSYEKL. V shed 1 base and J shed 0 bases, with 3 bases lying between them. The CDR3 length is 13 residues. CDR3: CASSQGANYGYTF. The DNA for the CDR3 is TGCGCCAGCAGCCAAGGTGCTAACTATGGCTACACCTTC.

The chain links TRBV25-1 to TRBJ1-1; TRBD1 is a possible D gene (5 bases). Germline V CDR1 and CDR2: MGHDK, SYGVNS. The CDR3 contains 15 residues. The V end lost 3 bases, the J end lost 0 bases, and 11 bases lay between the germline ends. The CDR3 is CASSEGHNMNTEAFF. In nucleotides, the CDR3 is TGTGCCAGCAGTGAGGGGCACAACATGAACACTGAAGCTTTCTTT.

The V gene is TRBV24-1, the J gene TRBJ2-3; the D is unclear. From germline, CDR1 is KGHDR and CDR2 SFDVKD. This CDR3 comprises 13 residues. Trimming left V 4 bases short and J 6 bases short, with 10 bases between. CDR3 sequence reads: CATSEARADTQYF. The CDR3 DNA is TGTGCCACCAGTGAGGCTCGAGCGGATACGCAGTATTTT.

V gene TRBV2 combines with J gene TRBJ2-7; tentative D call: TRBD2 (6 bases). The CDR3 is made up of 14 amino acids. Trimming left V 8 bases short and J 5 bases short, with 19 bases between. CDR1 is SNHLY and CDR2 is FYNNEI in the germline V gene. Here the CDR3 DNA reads TGTGCCAGCCTCCCCTCCCGGGGAGGCCACGAGCAGTACTTC. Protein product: CASLPSRGGHEQYF.

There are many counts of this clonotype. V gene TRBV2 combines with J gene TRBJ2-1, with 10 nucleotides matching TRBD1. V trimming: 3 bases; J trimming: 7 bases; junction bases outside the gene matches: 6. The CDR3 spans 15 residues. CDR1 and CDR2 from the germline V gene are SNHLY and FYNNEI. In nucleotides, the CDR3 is TGTGCCAGCAGTGATTGGACAGGGGGTAGGAATGAGCAGTTCTTC. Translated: CASSDWTGGRNEQFF.

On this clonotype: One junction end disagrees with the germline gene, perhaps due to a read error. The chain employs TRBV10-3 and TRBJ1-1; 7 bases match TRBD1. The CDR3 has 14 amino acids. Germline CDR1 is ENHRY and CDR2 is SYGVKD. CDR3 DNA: TGTGGCATCAGGACTCGACAGGGAGGCGCTGAAGCTTTCTTT. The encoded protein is CGIRTRQGGAEAFF.

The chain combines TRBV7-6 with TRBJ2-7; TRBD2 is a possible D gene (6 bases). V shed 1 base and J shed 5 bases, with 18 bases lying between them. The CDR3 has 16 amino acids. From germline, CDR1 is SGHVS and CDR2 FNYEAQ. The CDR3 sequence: CASSLEAFGSWNEQYF. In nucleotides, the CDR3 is TGTGCCAGCAGCTTAGAAGCTTTCGGGAGTTGGAACGAGCAGTACTTC.

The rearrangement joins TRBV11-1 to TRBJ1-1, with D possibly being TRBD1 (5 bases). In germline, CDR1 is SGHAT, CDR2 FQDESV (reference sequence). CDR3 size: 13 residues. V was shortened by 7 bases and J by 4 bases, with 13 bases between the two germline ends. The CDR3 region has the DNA TGTGCCAGCACCCCGGACATGGGCACTGAAGCTTTCTTT. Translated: CASTPDMGTEAFF.

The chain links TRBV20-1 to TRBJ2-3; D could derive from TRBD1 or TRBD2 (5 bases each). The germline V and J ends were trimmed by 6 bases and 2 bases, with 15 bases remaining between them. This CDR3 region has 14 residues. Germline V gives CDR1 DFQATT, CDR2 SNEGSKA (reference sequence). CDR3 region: CSAEGPRNTDTQYF. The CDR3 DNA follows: TGCAGTGCCGAGGGACCGCGAAACACAGATACGCAGTATTTT.

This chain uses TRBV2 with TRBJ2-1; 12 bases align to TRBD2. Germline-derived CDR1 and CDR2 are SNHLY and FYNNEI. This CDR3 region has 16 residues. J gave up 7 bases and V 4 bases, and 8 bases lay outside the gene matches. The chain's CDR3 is CASSVRLAGVGNEQFF. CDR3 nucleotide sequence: TGTGCCAGCAGTGTACGACTAGCGGGAGTGGGGAATGAGCAGTTCTTC.

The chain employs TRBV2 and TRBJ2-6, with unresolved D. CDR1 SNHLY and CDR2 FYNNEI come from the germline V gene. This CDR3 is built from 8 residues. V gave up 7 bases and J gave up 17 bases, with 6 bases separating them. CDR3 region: CASKGMTF. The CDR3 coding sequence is TGTGCCAGCAAAGGAATGACTTTC.

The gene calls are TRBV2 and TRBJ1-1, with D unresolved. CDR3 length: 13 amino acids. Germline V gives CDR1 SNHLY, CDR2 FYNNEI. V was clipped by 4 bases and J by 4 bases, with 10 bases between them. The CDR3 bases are TGTGCCAGCAGTGTCACGGCGAGCACTGAAGCTTTCTTT. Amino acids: CASSVTASTEAFF. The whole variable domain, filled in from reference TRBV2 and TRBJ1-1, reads EPEVTQTPSHQVTQMGQEVILRCVPISNHLYFYWYRQILGQKVEFLVSFYNNEISEKSEIFDDQFSVERPDGSNFTLKIRSTKLEDSAMYFCASSVTASTEAFFGQGTRLTVV.

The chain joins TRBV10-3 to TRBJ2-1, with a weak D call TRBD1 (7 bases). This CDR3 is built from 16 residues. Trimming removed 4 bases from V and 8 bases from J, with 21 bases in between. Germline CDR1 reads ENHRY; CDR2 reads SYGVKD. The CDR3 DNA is TGTGCCATCAGTGGGGCAGAGACAGGGAGGTACGATGAGCAGTTCTTC. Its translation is CAISGAETGRYDEQFF.

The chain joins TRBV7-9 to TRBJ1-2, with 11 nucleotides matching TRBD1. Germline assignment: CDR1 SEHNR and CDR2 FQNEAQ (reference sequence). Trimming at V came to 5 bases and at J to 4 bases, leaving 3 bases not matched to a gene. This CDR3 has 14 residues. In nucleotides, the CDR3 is TGTGCCAGCAGCGGTGGACAGGGGGCCTATGGCTACACCTTC. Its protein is CASSGGQGAYGYTF. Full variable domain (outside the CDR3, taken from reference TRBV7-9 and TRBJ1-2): DTGVSQNPRHKITKRGQNVTFRCDPISEHNRLYWYRQTLGQGPEFLTYFQNEAQLEKSRLLSDRFSAERPKGSFSTLEIQRTEQGDSAMYLCASSGGQGAYGYTFGSGTRLTVV.

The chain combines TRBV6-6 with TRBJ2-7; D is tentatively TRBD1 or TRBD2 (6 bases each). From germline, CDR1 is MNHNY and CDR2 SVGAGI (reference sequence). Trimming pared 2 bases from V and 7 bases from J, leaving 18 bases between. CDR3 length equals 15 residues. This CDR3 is CASSYGGRGFGEQYF. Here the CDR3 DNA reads TGTGCCAGCAGTTACGGGGGGCGCGGCTTTGGGGAGCAGTACTTC.

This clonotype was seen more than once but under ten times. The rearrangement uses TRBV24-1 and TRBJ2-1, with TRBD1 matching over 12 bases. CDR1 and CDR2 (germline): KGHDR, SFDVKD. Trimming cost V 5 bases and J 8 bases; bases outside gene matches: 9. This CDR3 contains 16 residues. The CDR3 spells CATSAHRDRGQDEQFF. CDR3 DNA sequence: TGTGCCACCAGTGCTCACCGGGACAGGGGGCAGGATGAGCAGTTCTTC.

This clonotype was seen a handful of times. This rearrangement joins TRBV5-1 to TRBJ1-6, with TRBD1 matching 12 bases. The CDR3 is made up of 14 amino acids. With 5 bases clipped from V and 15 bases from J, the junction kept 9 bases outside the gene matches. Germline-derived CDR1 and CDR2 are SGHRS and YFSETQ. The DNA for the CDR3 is TGCGCCAGCAGTGAGTCGGGACAGGGGGCTAACCTCCACTTT. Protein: CASSESGQGANLHF.

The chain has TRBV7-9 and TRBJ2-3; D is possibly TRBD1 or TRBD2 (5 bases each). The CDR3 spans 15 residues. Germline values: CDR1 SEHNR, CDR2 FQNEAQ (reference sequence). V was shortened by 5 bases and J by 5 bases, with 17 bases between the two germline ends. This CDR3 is CASSTYGGVEDTQYF. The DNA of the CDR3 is TGTGCCAGCAGCACCTATGGGGGTGTGGAAGATACGCAGTATTTT.

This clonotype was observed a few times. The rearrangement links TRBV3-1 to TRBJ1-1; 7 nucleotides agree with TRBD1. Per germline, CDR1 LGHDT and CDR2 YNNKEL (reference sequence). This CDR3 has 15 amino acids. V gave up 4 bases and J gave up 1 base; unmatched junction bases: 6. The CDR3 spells CASSLGTDWNTEAFF. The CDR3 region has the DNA TGTGCCAGCAGCCTTGGGACAGACTGGAACACTGAAGCTTTCTTT.

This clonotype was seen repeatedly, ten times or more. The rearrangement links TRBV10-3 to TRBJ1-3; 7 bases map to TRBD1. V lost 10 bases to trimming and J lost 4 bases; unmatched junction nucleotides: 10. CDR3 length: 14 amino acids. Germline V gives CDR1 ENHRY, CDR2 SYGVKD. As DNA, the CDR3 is TGTGCCAGCCGTGAGGGGGCTTCCGGAAACACCATATATTTT. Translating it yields CASREGASGNTIYF.